This TCR beta chain comes out of a study of vaccination and CD4 T cells after COVID-19. This clonotype appeared a single time. What it recognizes is unknown. With the Oncomine TCR Beta short-read assay, DNA from cultured CD4+ T cells was sequenced. TCRdb reprocessed the PCR reads with MiXCR, giving one entry per CDR3 protein. This sample yields about 7,200 distinct CDR3 sequences, of which about 32% are seen a single time; 29% belongs to the top ten. The CDR3 runs to 12 residues. The germline V and J ends were trimmed by 3 bases and 6 bases, with 9 bases remaining between them. Germline CDR1 SGHDT, CDR2 YYEEEE. Specified treatment: approximately 9-day PBMC culture with coronavirus spike peptide pools or control peptides (ViraFEST assay). From the unexposed donor, CD4+ T cells were collected ahead of the COVID-19 pandemic (2011-2018).

Material: CD4+ T cells from blood, cultured in vitro. The gene calls are TRBV5-6 and TRBJ1-1; a possible D gene is TRBD1 (5 bases). The source is a human donor in good health. The CDR3 spells CASSSGHSEAFF. CDR3 DNA sequence: TGTGCCAGCAGCTCTGGACACTCTGAAGCTTTCTTT. The full variable domain, with the rest looked up from reference TRBV5-6 and TRBJ1-1, is DAGVTQSPTHLIKTRGQQVTLRCSPKSGHDTVSWYQQALGQGPQFIFQYYEEEERQRGNFPDRFSGHQFPNYSSELNVNALLLGDSALYLCASSSGHSEAFFGQGTRLTVV.